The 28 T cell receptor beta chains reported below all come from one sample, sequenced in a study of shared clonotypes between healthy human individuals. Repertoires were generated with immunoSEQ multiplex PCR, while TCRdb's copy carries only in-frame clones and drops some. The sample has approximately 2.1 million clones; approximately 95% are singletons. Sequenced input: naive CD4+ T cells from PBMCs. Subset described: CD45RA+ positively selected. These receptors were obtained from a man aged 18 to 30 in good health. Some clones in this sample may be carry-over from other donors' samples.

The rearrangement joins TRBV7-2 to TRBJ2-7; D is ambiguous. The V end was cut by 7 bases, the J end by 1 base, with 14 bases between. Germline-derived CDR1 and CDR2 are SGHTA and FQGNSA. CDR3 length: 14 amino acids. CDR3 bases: TGTGCCAGCAATATGCGCTCGAGGTCCTACGAGCAGTACTTC. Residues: CASNMRSRSYEQYF.

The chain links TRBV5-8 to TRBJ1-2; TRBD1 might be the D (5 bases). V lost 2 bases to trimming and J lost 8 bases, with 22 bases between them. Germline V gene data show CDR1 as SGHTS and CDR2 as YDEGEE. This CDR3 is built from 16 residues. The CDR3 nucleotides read TGTGCCAGCAGCTTATCGGCAACGGAGGGGAGGTGGGGCTACACCTTC. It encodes CASSLSATEGRWGYTF.

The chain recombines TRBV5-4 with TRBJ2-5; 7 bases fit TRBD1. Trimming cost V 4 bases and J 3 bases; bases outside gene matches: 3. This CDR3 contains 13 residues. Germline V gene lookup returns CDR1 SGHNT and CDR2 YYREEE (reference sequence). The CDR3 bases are TGTGCCAGCAGCATACAGGGGAAAGAGACCCAGTACTTC. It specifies CASSIQGKETQYF. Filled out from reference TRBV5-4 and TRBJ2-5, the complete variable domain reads ETGVTQSPTHLIKTRGQQVTLRCSSQSGHNTVSWYQQALGQGPQFIFQYYREEENGRGNFPPRFSGLQFPNYSSELNVNALELDDSALYLCASSIQGKETQYFGPGTRLLVL.

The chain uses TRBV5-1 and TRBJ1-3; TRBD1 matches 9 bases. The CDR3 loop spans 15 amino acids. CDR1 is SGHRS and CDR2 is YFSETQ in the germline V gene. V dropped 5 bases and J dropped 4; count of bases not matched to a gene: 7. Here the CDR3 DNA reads TGCGCCAGCAGTGAGACAGGGGGTCCGGGAAACACCATATATTTT. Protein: CASSETGGPGNTIYF.

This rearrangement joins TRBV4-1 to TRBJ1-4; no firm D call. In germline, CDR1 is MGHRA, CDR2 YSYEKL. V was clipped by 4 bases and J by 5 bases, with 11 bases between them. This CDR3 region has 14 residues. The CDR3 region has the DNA TGCGCCAGCAGCCTCCCGGACCTAAATGAAAAACTGTTTTTT. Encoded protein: CASSLPDLNEKLFF.

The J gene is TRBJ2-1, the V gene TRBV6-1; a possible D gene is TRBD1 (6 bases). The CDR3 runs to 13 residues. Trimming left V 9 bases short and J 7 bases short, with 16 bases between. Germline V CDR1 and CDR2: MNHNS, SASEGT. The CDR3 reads CASKKQGPNEQFF. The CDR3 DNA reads TGTGCCAGTAAAAAACAGGGACCGAATGAGCAGTTCTTC.

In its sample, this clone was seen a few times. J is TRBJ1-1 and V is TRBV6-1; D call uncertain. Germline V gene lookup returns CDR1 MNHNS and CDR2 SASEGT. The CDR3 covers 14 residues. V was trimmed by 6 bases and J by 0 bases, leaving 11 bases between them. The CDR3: CASRSMGMNTEAFF. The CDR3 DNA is TGTGCCAGCAGGTCGATGGGCATGAACACTGAAGCTTTCTTT.

CDR3 region: CASSLADGYTF. In DNA form, the CDR3 reads TGTGCCAGCAGCTTAGCAGATGGCTACACCTTC. The J gene is TRBJ1-2, the V gene TRBV7-8, with no clear D. This CDR3 contains 11 residues. Germline V lookup: CDR1 SGHVS, CDR2 FQNEAQ. V was trimmed by 0 bases and J by 6 bases, leaving 2 bases between them.

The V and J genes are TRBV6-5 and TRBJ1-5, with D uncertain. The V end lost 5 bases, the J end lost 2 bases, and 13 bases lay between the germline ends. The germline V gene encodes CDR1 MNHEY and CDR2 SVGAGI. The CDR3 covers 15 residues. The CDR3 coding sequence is TGTGCCAGCAGTCGCCAACTCGGAGGCAATCAGCCCCAGCATTTT. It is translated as CASSRQLGGNQPQHF.

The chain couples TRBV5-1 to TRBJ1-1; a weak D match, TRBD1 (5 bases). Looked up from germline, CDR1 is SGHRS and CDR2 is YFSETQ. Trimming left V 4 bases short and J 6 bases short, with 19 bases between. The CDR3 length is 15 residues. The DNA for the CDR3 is TGCGCCAGCAGCAGAGCTACGGGGCGATTTTCTGAAGCTTTCTTT. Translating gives CASSRATGRFSEAFF.

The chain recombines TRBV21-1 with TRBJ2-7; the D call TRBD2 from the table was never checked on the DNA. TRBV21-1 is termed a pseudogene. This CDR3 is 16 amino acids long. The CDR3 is CASTTGQREGGYEQYF. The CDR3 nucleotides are TGTGCCAGCACCACTGGCCAGCGGGAGGGCGGGTACGAGCAGTACTTC.

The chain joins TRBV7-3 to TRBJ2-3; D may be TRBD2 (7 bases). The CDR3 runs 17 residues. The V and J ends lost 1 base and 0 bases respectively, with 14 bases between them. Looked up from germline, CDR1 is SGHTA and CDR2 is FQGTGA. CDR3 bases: TGTGCCAGCAGCTTAAGGGGGGGCAGGACTAGCACAGATACGCAGTATTTT. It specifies CASSLRGGRTSTDTQYF.

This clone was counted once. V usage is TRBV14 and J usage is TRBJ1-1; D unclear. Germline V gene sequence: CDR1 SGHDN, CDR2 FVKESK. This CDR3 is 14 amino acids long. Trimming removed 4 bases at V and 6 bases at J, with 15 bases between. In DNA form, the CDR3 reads TGTGCCAGCAGCCTCTTCGAGGGCGATTCTGAAGCTTTCTTT. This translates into CASSLFEGDSEAFF.

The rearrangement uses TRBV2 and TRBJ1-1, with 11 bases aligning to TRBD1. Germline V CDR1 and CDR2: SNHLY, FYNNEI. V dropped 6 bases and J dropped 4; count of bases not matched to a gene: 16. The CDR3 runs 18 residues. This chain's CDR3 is CASRRGSGTGGWSTEAFF. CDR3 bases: TGTGCCAGCAGGAGGGGTTCCGGGACAGGGGGTTGGAGCACTGAAGCTTTCTTT.

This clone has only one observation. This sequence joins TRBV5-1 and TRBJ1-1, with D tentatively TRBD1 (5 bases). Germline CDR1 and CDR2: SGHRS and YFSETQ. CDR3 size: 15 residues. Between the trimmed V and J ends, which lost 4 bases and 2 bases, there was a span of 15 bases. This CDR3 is CASSPPLGGNTEAFF. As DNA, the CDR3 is TGCGCCAGCAGCCCCCCTCTCGGGGGTAACACTGAAGCTTTCTTT.

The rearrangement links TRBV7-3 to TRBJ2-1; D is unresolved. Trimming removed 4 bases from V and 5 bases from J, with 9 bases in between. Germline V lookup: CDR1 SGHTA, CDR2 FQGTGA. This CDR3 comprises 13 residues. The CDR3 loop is CASSSGWDNEQFF. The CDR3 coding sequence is TGTGCCAGCAGCTCCGGCTGGGACAATGAGCAGTTCTTC.

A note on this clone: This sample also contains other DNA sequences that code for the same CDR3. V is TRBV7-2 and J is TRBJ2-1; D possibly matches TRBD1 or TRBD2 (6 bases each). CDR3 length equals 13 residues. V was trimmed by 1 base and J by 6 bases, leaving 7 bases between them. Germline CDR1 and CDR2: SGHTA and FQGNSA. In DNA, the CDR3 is TGTGCCAGCAGCTTAGAGGGGGGCAATGAGCAGTTCTTC. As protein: CASSLEGGNEQFF.

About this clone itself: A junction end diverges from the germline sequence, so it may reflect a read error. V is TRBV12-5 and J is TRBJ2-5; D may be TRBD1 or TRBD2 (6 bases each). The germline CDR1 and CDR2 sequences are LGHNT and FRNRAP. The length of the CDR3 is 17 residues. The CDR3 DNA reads TGTGCTAGCGGTTTTGGAGGGGGAACCGGGGCCGGGGACGCCCAGTACTTC. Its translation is CASGFGGGTGAGDAQYF.

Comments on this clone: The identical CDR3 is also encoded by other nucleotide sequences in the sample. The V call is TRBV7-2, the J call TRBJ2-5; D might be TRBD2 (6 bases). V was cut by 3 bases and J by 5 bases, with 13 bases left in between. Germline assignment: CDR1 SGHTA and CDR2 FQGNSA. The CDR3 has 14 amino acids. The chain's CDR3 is CASSLAGTGETQYF. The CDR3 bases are TGTGCCAGCAGCTTGGCAGGGACTGGGGAGACCCAGTACTTC.

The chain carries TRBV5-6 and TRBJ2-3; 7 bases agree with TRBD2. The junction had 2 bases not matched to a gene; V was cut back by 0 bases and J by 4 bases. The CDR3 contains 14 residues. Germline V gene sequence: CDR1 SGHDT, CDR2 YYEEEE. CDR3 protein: CASSLDGGADTQYF. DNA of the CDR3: TGTGCCAGCAGCTTGGATGGGGGGGCAGATACGCAGTATTTT. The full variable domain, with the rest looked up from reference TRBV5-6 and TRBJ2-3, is DAGVTQSPTHLIKTRGQQVTLRCSPKSGHDTVSWYQQALGQGPQFIFQYYEEEERQRGNFPDRFSGHQFPNYSSELNVNALLLGDSALYLCASSLDGGADTQYFGPGTRLTVL.

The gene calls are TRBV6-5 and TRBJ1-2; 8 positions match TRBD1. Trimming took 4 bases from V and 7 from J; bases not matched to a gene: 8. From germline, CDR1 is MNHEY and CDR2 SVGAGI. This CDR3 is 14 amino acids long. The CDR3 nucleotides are TGTGCCAGCAGTTTCAATGCAGGGGGCCGTGGCTACACCTTC. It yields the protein CASSFNAGGRGYTF.

The CDR3 spells CASSLGFRGGAFF. For the CDR3, the DNA is TGTGCCAGCAGTTTAGGCTTTCGCGGAGGGGCTTTCTTT. The chain is built from TRBV28 and TRBJ1-1; the D is unclear. The V gene's germline CDR1 is MDHEN and CDR2 SYDVKM. The V gene lost 2 bases and the J gene lost 11 bases, with 15 bases spanning the gap. This CDR3 comprises 13 residues.

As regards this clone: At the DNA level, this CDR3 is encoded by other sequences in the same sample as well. This CDR3 reads CASSESYNQPQHF. CDR3 DNA sequence: TGTGCCAGCAGTGAATCATACAATCAGCCCCAGCATTTT. The chain has TRBV6-1 and TRBJ1-5; D gene ambiguous. The CDR3 runs 13 residues. V was cut by 2 bases and J by 3 bases, with 5 bases left in between. The germline CDR1 and CDR2 sequences are MNHNS and SASEGT.

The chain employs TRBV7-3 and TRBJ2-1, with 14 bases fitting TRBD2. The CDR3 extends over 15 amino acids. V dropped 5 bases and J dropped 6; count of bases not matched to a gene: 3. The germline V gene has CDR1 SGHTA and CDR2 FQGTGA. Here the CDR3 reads CASSPTSGRGNEQFF. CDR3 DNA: TGTGCCAGCAGCCCGACTAGCGGGAGGGGCAATGAGCAGTTCTTC. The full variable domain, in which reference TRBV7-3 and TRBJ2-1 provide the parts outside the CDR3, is GAGVSQTPSNKVTEKGKYVELRCDPISGHTALYWYRQSLGQGPEFLIYFQGTGAADDSGLPNDRFFAVRPEGSVSTLKIQRTERGDSAVYLCASSPTSGRGNEQFFGPGTRLTVL.

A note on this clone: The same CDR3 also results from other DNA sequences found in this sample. The CDR3 DNA sequence: TGTGCCAGCAGCTTACAAGGAAACACCATATATTTT. Amino acids: CASSLQGNTIYF. This rearrangement joins TRBV7-9 to TRBJ1-3; no reliable D call. From germline, CDR1 is SEHNR and CDR2 FQNEAQ (reference sequence). The ends were cut back, 2 bases at V and 4 bases at J, with 3 bases in the middle. The CDR3 is made up of 12 amino acids.

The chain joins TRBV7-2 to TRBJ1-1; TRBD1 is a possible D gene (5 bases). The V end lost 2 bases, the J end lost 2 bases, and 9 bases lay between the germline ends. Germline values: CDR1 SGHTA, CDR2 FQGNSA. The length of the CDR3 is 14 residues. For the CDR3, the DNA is TGTGCCAGCAGCTTAAGACAGACTAACACTGAAGCTTTCTTT. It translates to CASSLRQTNTEAFF.

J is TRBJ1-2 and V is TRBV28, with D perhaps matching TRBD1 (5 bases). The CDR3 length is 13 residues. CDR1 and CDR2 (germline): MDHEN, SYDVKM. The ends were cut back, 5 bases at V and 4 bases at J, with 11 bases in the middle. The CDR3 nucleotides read TGTGCCAGCAGTCAGGGTATTGGCTATGGCTACACCTTC. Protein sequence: CASSQGIGYGYTF.

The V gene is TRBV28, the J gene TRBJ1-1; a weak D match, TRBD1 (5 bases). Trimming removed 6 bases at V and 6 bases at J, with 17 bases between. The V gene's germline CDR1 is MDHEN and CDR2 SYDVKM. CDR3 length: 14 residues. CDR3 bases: TGTGCCAGCAGCCAACGGGGGGGTAGCGCTGAAGCTTTCTTT. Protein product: CASSQRGGSAEAFF. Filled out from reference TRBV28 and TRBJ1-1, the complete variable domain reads DVKVTQSSRYLVKRTGEKVFLECVQDMDHENMFWYRQDPGLGLRLIYFSYDVKMKEKGDIPEGYSVSREKKERFSLILESASTNQTSMYLCASSQRGGSAEAFFGQGTRLTVV.